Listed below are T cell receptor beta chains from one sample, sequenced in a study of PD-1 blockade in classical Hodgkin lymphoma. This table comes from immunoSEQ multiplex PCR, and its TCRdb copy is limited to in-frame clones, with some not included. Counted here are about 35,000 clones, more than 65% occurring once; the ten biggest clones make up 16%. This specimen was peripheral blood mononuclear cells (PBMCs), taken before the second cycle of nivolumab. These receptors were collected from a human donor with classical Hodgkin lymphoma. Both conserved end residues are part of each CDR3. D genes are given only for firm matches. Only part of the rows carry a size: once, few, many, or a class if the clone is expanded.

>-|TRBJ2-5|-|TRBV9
CASSVVGADGAETQYF
TGTGCCAGCAGCGTAGTCGGGGCCGATGGAGCAGAGACCCAGTACTTC
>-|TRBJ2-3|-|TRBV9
CASSVGTDTQYF
TGTGCCAGCAGCGTAGGGACAGATACGCAGTATTTT
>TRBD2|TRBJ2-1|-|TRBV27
CASSPESGGRNEQFF
TGTGCCAGCAGTCCCGAGAGCGGGGGGCGAAATGAGCAGTTCTTC
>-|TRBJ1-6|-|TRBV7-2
CASSLDGYNSPLHF
TGTGCCAGCAGCTTAGACGGTTATAATTCACCCCTCCACTTT
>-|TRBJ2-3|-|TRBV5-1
CASSLGGPDTQYF
TGCGCCAGCAGCTTGGGGGGACCAGATACGCAGTATTTT
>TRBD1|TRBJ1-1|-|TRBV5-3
CASSLGGQGKAFF
TGTGCCAGCAGCTTGGGGGGACAGGGTAAAGCTTTCTTT
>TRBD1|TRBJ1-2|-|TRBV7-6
CASSLGTGDGYTF
TGTGCCAGCAGCTTAGGGACAGGGGATGGCTACACCTTC
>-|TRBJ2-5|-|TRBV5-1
CASSFRADSEETQYF
TGCGCCAGCAGCTTTAGGGCGGACAGTGAAGAGACCCAGTACTTC
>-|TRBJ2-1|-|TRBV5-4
CASRKDSYNEQFF
TGTGCCAGCAGAAAAGACAGTTACAATGAGCAGTTCTTC
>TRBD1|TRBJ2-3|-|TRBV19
CASQGDTDTQYF
TGTGCCAGCCAGGGGGACACAGATACGCAGTATTTT
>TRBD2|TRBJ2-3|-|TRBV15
CATSHLTSGPTRGTQYF
TGTGCCACCAGCCACCTAACTAGCGGCCCCACTCGCGGTACGCAGTATTTT
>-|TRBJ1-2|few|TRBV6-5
CASSRATGFYGYTF
TGTGCCAGCAGCCGAGCCACAGGTTTCTATGGCTACACCTTC